This T cell receptor beta chain was sequenced in a study of blood T cell repertoires in COVID-19. In the study overall: Collection of acute and convalescent COVID-19 samples took place in the United States, Italy and Spain. Sample material is recorded as cDNA or gDNA derived from T cells, B-cell-depleted T cells, or PBMCs.

Per the original methods: Cell counts per sample came from amplifying reference gene primers. Only in-frame clones appear in the TCRdb table, and some are missing; sequencing was by immunoSEQ multiplex PCR. D and trimming were read from the DNA, whereas the V and J calls and clone size are those reported in that table. The sample contains approximately 80,000 clones, around 88% of which appear only once. Germline V CDR1 and CDR2: SGHNT, YYREEE (reference sequence). Trimming removed 2 bases at V and 2 bases at J, with 13 bases between. The CDR3 has 15 residues. Sequenced sample: peripheral blood. The TCR originated in a woman of 80 years or more with acute or convalescent COVID-19. This chain connects TRBV5-4 to TRBJ2-5; D perhaps matches TRBD2 (6 bases). The CDR3 region has the DNA TGTGCCAGCAGCTTCCGGTTGCGGGATCAAGAGACCCAGTACTTC. Amino acid sequence: CASSFRLRDQETQYF.